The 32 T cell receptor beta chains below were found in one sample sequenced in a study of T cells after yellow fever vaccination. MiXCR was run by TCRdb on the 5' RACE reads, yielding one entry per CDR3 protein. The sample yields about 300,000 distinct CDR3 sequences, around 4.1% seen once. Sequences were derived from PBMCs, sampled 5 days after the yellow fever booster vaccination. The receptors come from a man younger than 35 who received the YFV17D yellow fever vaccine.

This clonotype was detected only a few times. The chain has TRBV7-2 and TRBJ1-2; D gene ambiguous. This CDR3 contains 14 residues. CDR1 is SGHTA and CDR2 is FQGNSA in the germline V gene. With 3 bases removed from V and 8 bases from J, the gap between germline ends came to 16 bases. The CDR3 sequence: CASSFQDGLGGYTF. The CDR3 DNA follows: TGTGCCAGCAGCTTCCAGGACGGGCTCGGGGGCTACACCTTC. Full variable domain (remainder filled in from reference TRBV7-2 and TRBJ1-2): GAGVSQSPSNKVTEKGKDVELRCDPISGHTALYWYRQSLGQGLEFLIYFQGNSAPDKSGLPSDRFSAERTGGSVSTLTIQRTQQEDSAVYLCASSFQDGLGGYTFGSGTRLTVV.

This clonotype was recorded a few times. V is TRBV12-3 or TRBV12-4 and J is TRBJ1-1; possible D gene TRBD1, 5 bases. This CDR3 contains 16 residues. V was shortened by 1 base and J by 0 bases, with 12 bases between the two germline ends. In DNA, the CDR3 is TGTGCCAGCAGTTTAGTGGCAGGGCGGATGAACACTGAAGCTTTCTTT. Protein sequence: CASSLVAGRMNTEAFF.

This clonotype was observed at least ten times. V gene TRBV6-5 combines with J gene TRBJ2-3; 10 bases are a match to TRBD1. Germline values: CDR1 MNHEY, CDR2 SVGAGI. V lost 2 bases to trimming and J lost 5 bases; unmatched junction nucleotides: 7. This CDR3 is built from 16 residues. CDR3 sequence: CASSYGVDRGIDTQYF. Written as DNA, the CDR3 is TGTGCCAGCAGTTACGGGGTGGACAGGGGGATAGATACGCAGTATTTT.

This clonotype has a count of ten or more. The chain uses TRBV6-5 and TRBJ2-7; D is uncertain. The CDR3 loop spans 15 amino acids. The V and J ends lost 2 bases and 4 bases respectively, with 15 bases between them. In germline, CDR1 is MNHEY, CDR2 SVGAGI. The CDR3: CASSYLRTSVYEQYF. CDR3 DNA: TGTGCCAGCAGTTACCTAAGAACCTCCGTGTACGAGCAGTACTTC.

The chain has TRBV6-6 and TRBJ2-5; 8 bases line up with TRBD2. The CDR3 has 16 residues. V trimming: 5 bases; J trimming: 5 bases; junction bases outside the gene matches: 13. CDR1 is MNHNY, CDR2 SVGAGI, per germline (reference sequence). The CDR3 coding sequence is TGTGCCAGCAGTAGGGGAAGGCGGGGGGACGGGGAGACCCAGTACTTC. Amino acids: CASSRGRRGDGETQYF.

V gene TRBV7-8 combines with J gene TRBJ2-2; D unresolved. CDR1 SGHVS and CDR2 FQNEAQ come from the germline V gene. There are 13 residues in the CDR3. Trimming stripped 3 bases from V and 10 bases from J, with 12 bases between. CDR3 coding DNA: TGTGCCAGCAGCTTGAGAAGGCAGGAGGAGCTGTTTTTT. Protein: CASSLRRQEELFF.

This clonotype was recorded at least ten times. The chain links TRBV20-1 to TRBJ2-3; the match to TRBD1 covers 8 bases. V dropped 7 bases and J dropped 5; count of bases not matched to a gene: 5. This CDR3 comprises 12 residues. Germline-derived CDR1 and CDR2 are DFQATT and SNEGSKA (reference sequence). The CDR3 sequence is CSGQGIGDTQYF. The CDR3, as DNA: TGCAGTGGACAGGGGATTGGAGATACGCAGTATTTT.

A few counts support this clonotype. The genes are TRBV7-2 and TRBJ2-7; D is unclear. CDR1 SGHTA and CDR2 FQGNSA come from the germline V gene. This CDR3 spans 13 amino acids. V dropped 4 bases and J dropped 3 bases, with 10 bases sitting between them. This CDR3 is CASSSRIYYEQYF. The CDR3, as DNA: TGTGCCAGCAGCTCCCGTATTTACTACGAGCAGTACTTC. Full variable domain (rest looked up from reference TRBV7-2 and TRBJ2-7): GAGVSQSPSNKVTEKGKDVELRCDPISGHTALYWYRQSLGQGLEFLIYFQGNSAPDKSGLPSDRFSAERTGGSVSTLTIQRTQQEDSAVYLCASSSRIYYEQYFGPGTRLTVT.

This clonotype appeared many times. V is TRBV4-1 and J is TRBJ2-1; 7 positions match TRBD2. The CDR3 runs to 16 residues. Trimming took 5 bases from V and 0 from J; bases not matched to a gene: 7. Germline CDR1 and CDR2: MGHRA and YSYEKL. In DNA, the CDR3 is TGCGCCAGCAGCACCGATAGCGGGTCCTCCTACAATGAGCAGTTCTTC. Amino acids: CASSTDSGSSYNEQFF.

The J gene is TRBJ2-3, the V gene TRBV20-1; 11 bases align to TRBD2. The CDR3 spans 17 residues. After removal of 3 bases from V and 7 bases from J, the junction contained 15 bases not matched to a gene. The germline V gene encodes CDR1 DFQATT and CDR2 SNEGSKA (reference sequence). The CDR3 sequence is CSASVDRGTSGTYTQYF. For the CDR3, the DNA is TGCAGTGCTAGTGTCGACCGCGGGACTAGCGGAACATATACGCAGTATTTT.

This CDR3 reads CASSLRGRGSSTDTQYF. CDR3 nucleotides: TGTGCCAGCAGCTTACGGGGCCGGGGGTCTAGCACAGATACGCAGTATTTT. The chain links TRBV11-2 to TRBJ2-3; D may be TRBD2 (6 bases). Germline CDR1 reads SGHAT; CDR2 reads FQNNGV. Between the trimmed V and J ends, which lost 2 bases and 0 bases, there was a span of 15 bases. There are 17 residues in the CDR3.

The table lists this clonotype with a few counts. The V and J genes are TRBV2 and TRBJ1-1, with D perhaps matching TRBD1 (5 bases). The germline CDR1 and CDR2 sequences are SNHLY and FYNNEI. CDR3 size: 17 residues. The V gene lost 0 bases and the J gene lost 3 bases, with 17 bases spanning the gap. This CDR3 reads CASSEALPGLGDTEAFF. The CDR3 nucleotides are TGTGCCAGCAGTGAAGCGCTTCCAGGGCTGGGGGACACTGAAGCTTTCTTT.

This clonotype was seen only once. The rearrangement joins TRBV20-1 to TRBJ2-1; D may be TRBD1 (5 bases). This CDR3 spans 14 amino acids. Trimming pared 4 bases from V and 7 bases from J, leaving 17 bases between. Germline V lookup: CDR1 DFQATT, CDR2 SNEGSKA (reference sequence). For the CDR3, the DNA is TGCAGTGCTACCCCCGAGACAGCGACAAATGAGCAGTTCTTC. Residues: CSATPETATNEQFF.

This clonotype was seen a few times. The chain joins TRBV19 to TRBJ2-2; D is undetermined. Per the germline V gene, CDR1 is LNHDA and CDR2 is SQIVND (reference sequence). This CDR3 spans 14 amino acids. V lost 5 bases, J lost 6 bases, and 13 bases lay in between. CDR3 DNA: TGTGCCAGTAGTTCCACGCCTAGGGCCGGGGAGCTGTTTTTT. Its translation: CASSSTPRAGELFF.

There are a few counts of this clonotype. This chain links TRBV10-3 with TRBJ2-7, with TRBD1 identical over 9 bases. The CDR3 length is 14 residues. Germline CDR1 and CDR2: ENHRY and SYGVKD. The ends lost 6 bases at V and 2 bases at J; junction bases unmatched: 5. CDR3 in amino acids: CAIRPGQGAYEQYF. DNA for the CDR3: TGTGCCATCAGACCGGGACAGGGAGCCTACGAGCAGTACTTC.

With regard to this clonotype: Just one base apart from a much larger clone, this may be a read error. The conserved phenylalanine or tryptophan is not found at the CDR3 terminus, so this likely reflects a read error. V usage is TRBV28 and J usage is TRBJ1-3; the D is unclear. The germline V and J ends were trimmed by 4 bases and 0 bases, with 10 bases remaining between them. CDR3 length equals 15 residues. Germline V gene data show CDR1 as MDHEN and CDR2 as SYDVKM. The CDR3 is CASSSPGVSGNTIYL. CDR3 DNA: TGTGCCAGCAGTTCCCCTGGGGTCTCTGGAAACACCATATATTTA.

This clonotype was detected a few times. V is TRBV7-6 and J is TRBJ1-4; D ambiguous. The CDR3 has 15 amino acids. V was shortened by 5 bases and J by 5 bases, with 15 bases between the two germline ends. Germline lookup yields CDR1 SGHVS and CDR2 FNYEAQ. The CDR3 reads CASSHFLGRNEKLFF. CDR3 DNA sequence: TGTGCCAGCAGCCACTTTTTGGGCCGCAATGAAAAACTGTTTTTT.

This CDR3 reads CASSLPRFMAAYTF. The CDR3 DNA sequence: TGTGCCAGCAGCTTACCTAGGTTTATGGCTGCCTACACCTTC. The chain links TRBV7-2 to TRBJ1-2; no clear D. Germline-derived CDR1 and CDR2 are SGHTA and FQGNSA. The CDR3 covers 14 residues. The ends were cut back, 2 bases at V and 10 bases at J, with 17 bases in the middle.

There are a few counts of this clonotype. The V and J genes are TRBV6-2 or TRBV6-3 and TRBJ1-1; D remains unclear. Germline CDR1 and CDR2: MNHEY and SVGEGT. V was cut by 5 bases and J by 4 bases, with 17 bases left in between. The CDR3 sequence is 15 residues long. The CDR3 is CASSVGDRRSTEAFF. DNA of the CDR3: TGTGCCAGCAGTGTTGGGGATAGGAGGAGCACTGAAGCTTTCTTT.

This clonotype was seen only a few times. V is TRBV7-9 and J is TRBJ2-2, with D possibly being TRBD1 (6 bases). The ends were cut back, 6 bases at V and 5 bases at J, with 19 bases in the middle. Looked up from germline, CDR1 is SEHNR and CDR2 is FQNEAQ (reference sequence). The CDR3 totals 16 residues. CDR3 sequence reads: CASRKPGHRGTGELFF. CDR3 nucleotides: TGTGCCAGCAGGAAGCCGGGACATAGAGGGACCGGGGAGCTGTTTTTT.

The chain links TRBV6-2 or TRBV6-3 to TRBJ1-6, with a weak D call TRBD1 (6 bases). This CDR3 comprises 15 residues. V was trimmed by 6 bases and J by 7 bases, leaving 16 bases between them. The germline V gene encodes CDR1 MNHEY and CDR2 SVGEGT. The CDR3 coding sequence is TGTGCCAGCAGGCCTAGTTGGACAGAGAATTCACCCCTCCACTTT. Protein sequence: CASRPSWTENSPLHF.

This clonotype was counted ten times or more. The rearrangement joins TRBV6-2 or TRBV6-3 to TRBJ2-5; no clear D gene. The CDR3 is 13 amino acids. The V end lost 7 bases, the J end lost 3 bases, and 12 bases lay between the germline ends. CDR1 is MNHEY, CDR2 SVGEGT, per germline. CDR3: CASTRPGEETQYF. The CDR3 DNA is TGTGCCAGCACCCGCCCTGGCGAAGAGACCCAGTACTTC.

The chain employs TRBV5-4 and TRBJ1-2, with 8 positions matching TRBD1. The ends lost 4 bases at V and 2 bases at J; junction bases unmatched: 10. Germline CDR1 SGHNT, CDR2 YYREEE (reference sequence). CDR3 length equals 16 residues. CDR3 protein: CASSGALQGGNYGYTF. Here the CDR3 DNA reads TGTGCCAGCAGCGGGGCTCTACAGGGGGGGAACTATGGCTACACCTTC.

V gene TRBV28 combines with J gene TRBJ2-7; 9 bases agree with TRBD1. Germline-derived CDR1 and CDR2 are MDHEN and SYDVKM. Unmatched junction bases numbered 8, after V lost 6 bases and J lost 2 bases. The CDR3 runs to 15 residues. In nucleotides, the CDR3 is TGTGCCAGCAGACCCTCCGGGACAGGGACCTACGAGCAGTACGTC. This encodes CASRPSGTGTYEQYV.

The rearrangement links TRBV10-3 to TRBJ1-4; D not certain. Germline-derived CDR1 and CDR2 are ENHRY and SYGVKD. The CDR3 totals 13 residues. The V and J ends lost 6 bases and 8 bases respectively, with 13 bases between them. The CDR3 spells CAIRQTIREKLFF. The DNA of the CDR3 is TGTGCCATCAGGCAGACAATTCGGGAAAAACTGTTTTTT.

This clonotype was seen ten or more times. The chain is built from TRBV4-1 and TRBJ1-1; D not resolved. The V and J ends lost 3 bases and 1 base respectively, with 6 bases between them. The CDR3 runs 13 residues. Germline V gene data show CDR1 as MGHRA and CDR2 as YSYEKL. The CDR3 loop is CASSQGENTEAFF. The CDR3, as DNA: TGCGCCAGCAGCCAGGGAGAGAACACTGAAGCTTTCTTT.

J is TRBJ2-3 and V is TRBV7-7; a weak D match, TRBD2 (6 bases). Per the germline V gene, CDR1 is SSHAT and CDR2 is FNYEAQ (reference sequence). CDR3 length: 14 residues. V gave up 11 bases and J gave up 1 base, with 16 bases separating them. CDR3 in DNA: TGTGCCGTCGGAACGGGACTGGGCACAGATACGCAGTATTTT. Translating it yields CAVGTGLGTDTQYF.

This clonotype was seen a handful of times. The CDR3 DNA reads as TGTGCCAGTACCGGGACTAGGAGTGCCCTATACAATGAGCAGTTCTTC. Its protein is CASTGTRSALYNEQFF. This chain joins TRBV28 and TRBJ2-1; TRBD2 agrees at 8 bases. Unmatched junction bases numbered 14, after V lost 9 bases and J lost 4 bases. CDR3 size: 16 residues. Germline V gene data show CDR1 as MDHEN and CDR2 as SYDVKM.

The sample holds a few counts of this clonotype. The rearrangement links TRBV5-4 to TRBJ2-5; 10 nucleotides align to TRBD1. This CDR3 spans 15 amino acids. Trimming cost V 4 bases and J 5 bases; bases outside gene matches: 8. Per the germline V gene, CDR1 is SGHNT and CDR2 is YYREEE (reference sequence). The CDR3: CASSPDRGRRETQYF. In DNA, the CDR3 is TGTGCCAGCAGCCCCGACAGGGGGCGTAGGGAGACCCAGTACTTC.

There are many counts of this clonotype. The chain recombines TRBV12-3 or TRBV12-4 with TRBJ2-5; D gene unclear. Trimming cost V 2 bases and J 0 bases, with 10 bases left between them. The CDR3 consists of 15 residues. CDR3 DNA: TGTGCCAGCAGTTTACGGTCGGCAGACCAAGAGACCCAGTACTTC. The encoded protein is CASSLRSADQETQYF.

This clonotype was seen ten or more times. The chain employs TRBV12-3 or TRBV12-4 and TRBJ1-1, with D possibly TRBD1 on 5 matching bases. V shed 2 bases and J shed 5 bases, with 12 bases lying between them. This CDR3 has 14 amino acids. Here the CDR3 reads CASSLYPGRTEAFF. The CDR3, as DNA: TGTGCCAGCAGTTTATACCCAGGGAGGACTGAAGCTTTCTTT.

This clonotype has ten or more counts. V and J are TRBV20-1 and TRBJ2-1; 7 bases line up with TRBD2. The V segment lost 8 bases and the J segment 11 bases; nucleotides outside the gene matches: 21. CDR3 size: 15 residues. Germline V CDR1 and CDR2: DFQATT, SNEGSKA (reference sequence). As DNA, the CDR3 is TGCAGTACCTTCTCCGAGCGGGGAGCCCTGGGGAAGCAGTTCTTC. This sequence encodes CSTFSERGALGKQFF.